This T cell receptor beta chain originates from a study of blood T cell repertoires in COVID-19. Background on the study: The samples span acute and convalescent COVID-19 from the United States, Italy and Spain. T cells, B-cell-depleted T cells, or PBMCs provided the cDNA or gDNA that served as material.

Original handling: Counts of nucleated cells, estimated from reference gene primer amplification, were obtained. Sequencing used immunoSEQ multiplex PCR; TCRdb keeps in-frame clones, though not all of them. V and J calls and clone size are copied from that table; D and trimming were computed from the DNA. The sample has under 65,000 clones, roughly nine tenths seen once. Germline V gene sequence: CDR1 SGDLS, CDR2 YYNGEE. Losses at the gene ends were 4 bases for V and 5 bases for J; bases not matched to a gene: 2. The CDR3 consists of 13 residues. The chain employs TRBV9 and TRBJ1-5, with TRBD1 matching 8 bases. The sequence came from a human donor in a cohort sampled during active COVID-19. Sequencing input: peripheral blood. The CDR3 region has the DNA TGTGCCAGCAGCCTGACAGGGGATCAGCCCCAGCATTTT. Amino acids: CASSLTGDQPQHF.